Here is one T cell receptor beta chain with its context. This entry is derived from a study of T cell responses to AZD1222 COVID-19 vaccine. J gave up 6 bases and V 1 base, and 4 bases lay outside the gene matches. There are 16 residues in the CDR3. CDR1 MGHRA and CDR2 YSYEKL come from the germline V gene. Produced via immunoSEQ multiplex PCR; TCRdb's table is partial and in-frame only. Of about 56,000 clones listed, 75% to 90% are singletons. The material sequenced was peripheral blood, taken on day 0 of AZD1222 vaccination. The clonotype was recovered from an adult in good health. The V and J genes are TRBV4-1 and TRBJ1-4; 11 positions match TRBD1. Here the CDR3 reads CASSQVGGQGDEKLFF. DNA for the CDR3: TGCGCCAGCAGCCAAGTCGGGGGACAGGGGGATGAAAAACTGTTTTTT.